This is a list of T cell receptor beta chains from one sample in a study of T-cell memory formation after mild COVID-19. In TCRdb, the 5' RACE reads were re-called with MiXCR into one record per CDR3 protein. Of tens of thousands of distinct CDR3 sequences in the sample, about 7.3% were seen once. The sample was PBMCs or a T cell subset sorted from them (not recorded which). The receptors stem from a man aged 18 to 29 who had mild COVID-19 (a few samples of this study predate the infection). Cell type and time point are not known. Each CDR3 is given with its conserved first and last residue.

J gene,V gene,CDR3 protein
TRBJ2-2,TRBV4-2,CASSQEGTTNTGELFF
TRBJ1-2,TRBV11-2,CASSAEDYGYTF
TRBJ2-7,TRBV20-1,CSARETGGEQYF
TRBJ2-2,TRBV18,CASSPMAASNTGELFF
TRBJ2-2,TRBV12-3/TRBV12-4,CASSLNRAGELFF
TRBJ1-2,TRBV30,CACRSYRESGYTF
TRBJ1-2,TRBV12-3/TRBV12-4,CASSRQGGGYTF
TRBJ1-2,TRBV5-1,CASSRGIQGTGEGYTF
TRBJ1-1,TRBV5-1,CASSSRGDRTEAFF
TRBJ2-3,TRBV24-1,CATSDPTGAEDTQYF
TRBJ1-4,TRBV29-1,CSVLQAGEKLFF
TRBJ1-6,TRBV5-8,CASSLIGTGGNSPLHF
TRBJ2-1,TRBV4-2,CASSQWGPSGGAYNEQFF
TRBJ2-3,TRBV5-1,CASSTGRSATDTQYF
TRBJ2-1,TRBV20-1,CSAPTGAGYNEQFF
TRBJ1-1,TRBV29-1,CSAVGQLNTEAFF
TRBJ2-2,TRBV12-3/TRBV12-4,CASSLVGVGELFF
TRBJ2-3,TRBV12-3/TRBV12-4,CASSLGISGSTDTQYF
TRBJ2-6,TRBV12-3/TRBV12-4,CASSLGTTGANVLTF
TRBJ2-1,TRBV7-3,CASTKRGGTGGWNEQFF